One and the same sample provided the 29 T cell receptor beta chains below, sequenced in a study of T cells in Graves' hyperthyroidism and ophthalmopathy. Amplification of TCR beta CDR3 regions used RNA as the template. The study used the HTBI primer set for a first-round RT-PCR of the TCR CDR3. TCRdb reprocessed the multiplex PCR reads via MiXCR and lists one record per CDR3 protein. The data contain 350,000 to 500,000 distinct CDR3 sequences, about an eighth of them singletons. Sequencing was done on a sample of blood. The receptor set was obtained from a woman aged 18-29 years with Graves' hyperthyroidism.

This clonotype came up many times. This rearrangement joins TRBV20-1 to TRBJ2-7; tentative D call: TRBD1 (5 bases). This CDR3 is 9 amino acids long. Germline V gene data show CDR1 as DFQATT and CDR2 as SNEGSKA (reference sequence). The V gene lost 6 bases and the J gene lost 6 bases, with 6 bases spanning the gap. CDR3 sequence (DNA): TGCAGTGCCACAGGCGAGCAGTACTTC. Protein sequence: CSATGEQYF.

This clonotype was counted at least ten times. The J gene is TRBJ2-7, the V gene TRBV4-1; 7 bases line up with TRBD1. This CDR3 comprises 14 residues. V trimming: 3 bases; J trimming: 3 bases; junction bases outside the gene matches: 5. CDR1 is MGHRA, CDR2 YSYEKL, per germline. The CDR3 loop is CASSHGQENYEQYF. The CDR3 coding sequence is TGCGCCAGCAGCCATGGACAGGAGAACTACGAGCAGTACTTC.

This clonotype was observed at least ten times. The rearrangement links TRBV5-1 to TRBJ2-7; D unclear. With 0 bases removed from V and 5 bases from J, the gap between germline ends came to 12 bases. The CDR3 totals 14 residues. The germline V gene encodes CDR1 SGHRS and CDR2 YFSETQ. The CDR3 DNA sequence: TGCGCCAGCAGCTTGGGTGGCTTTCGGGACGAGCAGTACTTC. Translation gives CASSLGGFRDEQYF.

The chain is built from TRBV7-3 and TRBJ1-1; D not certain. CDR3 length equals 12 residues. V was pared by 6 bases and J by 7 bases, with 12 bases between. Germline-derived CDR1 and CDR2 are SGHTA and FQGTGA. The CDR3 here is CASRRYLVEAFF. CDR3 sequence (DNA): TGTGCCAGCAGGCGGTATTTGGTTGAAGCTTTCTTT.

The V call is TRBV12-3 or TRBV12-4, the J call TRBJ1-4; weak D call: TRBD1 (6 bases). Trimming left V 6 bases short and J 8 bases short, with 16 bases between. CDR3 size: 14 residues. In DNA, the CDR3 is TGTGCCAGCAGATCCGGGGGGCTTGGAGAAAAACTGTTTTTT. The encoded protein is CASRSGGLGEKLFF.

In this sample, this clonotype turned up many times. This rearrangement joins TRBV6-2 or TRBV6-3 to TRBJ2-7; D ambiguous. The V end was cut by 5 bases, the J end by 5 bases, with 16 bases between. The V gene's germline CDR1 is MNHEY and CDR2 SVGEGT. CDR3 length: 14 residues. DNA for the CDR3: TGTGCCAGCAGTCTAACGAAGTTCTTCCACGAGCAGTACTTC. Its protein product is CASSLTKFFHEQYF.

The genes are TRBV7-9 and TRBJ1-1, with 7 bases lining up with TRBD1. The V gene's germline CDR1 is SEHNR and CDR2 FQNEAQ (reference sequence). There are 15 residues in the CDR3. The J segment lost 4 bases and the V segment lost 5 bases, leaving 10 bases of the junction unmatched. The CDR3 DNA reads as TGTGCCAGCAGCCGAAACACAGGGGTGCGCACTGAAGCTTTCTTT. Its translation: CASSRNTGVRTEAFF.

This clonotype was counted many times. The chain employs TRBV5-1 and TRBJ2-5, with 9 bases fitting TRBD1. J lost 4 bases, V lost 7 bases, and 8 bases had no gene match. The CDR3 totals 14 residues. Germline V gene sequence: CDR1 SGHRS, CDR2 YFSETQ. This chain's CDR3 is CASDTGGRRETQYF. The CDR3 region has the DNA TGCGCCAGCGATACAGGGGGCAGGAGAGAGACCCAGTACTTC.

The table lists this clonotype with many counts. The genes are TRBV5-1 and TRBJ1-1, with no clear D. This CDR3 region has 13 residues. V was cut by 6 bases and J by 1 base, with 10 bases left in between. Germline assignment: CDR1 SGHRS and CDR2 YFSETQ. This CDR3 reads CASTWGANTEAFF. CDR3 nucleotides: TGCGCCAGCACCTGGGGAGCGAACACTGAAGCTTTCTTT. Full variable domain (rest looked up from reference TRBV5-1 and TRBJ1-1): KAGVTQTPRYLIKTRGQQVTLSCSPISGHRSVSWYQQTPGQGLQFLFEYFSETQRNKGNFPGRFSGRQFSNSRSEMNVSTLELGDSALYLCASTWGANTEAFFGQGTRLTVV.

This clonotype appeared a few times. The chain carries TRBV28 and TRBJ1-6; D not resolved. The length of the CDR3 is 13 residues. Germline CDR1 MDHEN, CDR2 SYDVKM. The ends were cut back, 3 bases at V and 11 bases at J, with 11 bases in the middle. CDR3 amino acids: CASSFRGSTPLHF. The DNA for the CDR3 is TGTGCCAGCAGTTTCCGGGGTTCGACACCCCTCCACTTT.

This clonotype showed up many times. The rearrangement uses TRBV2 and TRBJ2-3; 9 nucleotides align to TRBD2. The CDR3 consists of 16 residues. Germline CDR1 and CDR2: SNHLY and FYNNEI. The V gene end was trimmed by 2 bases and the J gene end by 0 bases; junction bases not matched to a gene: 3. CDR3 in amino acids: CASSELAGHSTDTQYF. The DNA of the CDR3 is TGTGCCAGCAGTGAACTAGCGGGACATAGCACAGATACGCAGTATTTT.

This clonotype was recorded many times. The chain employs TRBV12-3 or TRBV12-4 and TRBJ2-1, with TRBD2 as a possible D gene (5 bases). The CDR3 length is 13 residues. V shed 7 bases and J shed 7 bases, with 14 bases lying between them. This CDR3 is CASIRGSENEQFF. The CDR3, as DNA: TGTGCCAGCATCCGGGGTTCGGAGAATGAGCAGTTCTTC.

The gene calls are TRBV11-2 and TRBJ2-2, with unresolved D. V lost 0 bases, J lost 7 bases, and 6 bases lay in between. CDR3 length equals 13 residues. Germline CDR1 and CDR2: SGHAT and FQNNGV. CDR3 residues: CASSLEVVGELFF. Written as DNA, the CDR3 is TGTGCCAGCAGCTTAGAGGTTGTCGGGGAGCTGTTTTTT.

This clonotype was seen ten or more times. J is TRBJ1-1 and V is TRBV9; maybe TRBD1 (5 bases). Trimming pared 0 bases from V and 4 bases from J, leaving 13 bases between. Germline CDR1 is SGDLS and CDR2 is YYNGEE. This CDR3 is built from 15 residues. CDR3 sequence reads: CASSVGSQGGTEAFF. The CDR3, as DNA: TGTGCCAGCAGCGTAGGTAGCCAGGGTGGCACTGAAGCTTTCTTT.

The sample holds many counts of this clonotype. V gene TRBV20-1 combines with J gene TRBJ2-7, with TRBD1 as a possible D gene (6 bases). The germline V gene has CDR1 DFQATT and CDR2 SNEGSKA (reference sequence). V lost 5 bases and J 6 bases, leaving 17 bases between the germline ends. CDR3 length equals 13 residues. The CDR3 is CSAAPRLGAEQYF. The CDR3 DNA is TGCAGTGCTGCTCCTAGGTTGGGGGCCGAGCAGTACTTC.

This clonotype was observed at least ten times. The chain recombines TRBV12-3 or TRBV12-4 with TRBJ2-6; TRBD1 matches at 11 bases. The V segment lost 2 bases and the J segment 18 bases; nucleotides outside the gene matches: 3. The CDR3 length is 12 residues. For the CDR3, the DNA is TGTGCCAGCAGTTTATTAGGGACAGGGGGGACTTTC. Encoded protein: CASSLLGTGGTF.

This clonotype was observed at least ten times. The rearrangement joins TRBV3-1 to TRBJ1-6, with 10 bases lining up with TRBD1. J lost 10 bases, V lost 1 base, and 7 bases had no gene match. The CDR3 extends over 16 amino acids. Germline V CDR1 and CDR2: LGHDT, YNNKEL (reference sequence). The CDR3 region is CASSQAGQGVKSPLHF. The CDR3 DNA reads as TGTGCCAGCAGCCAAGCAGGACAGGGGGTCAAATCACCCCTCCACTTT. Full variable domain (missing parts from reference TRBV3-1 and TRBJ1-6): DTAVSQTPKYLVTQMGNDKSIKCEQNLGHDTMYWYKQDSKKFLKIMFSYNNKELIINETVPNRFSPKSPDKAHLNLHINSLELGDSAVYFCASSQAGQGVKSPLHFGNGTRLTVT.

Of note for this clonotype: One end of the junction fails to match germline, which may point to a read error. The V call is TRBV7-7, the J call TRBJ2-5; 7 nucleotides agree with TRBD2. Germline lookup yields CDR1 SSHAT and CDR2 FNYEAQ (reference sequence). This CDR3 has 15 amino acids. In nucleotides, the CDR3 is TGTGCTAGCAGCCCAGGGACTACCCTCCAAGAGACCCAGTACTTC. The encoded protein is CASSPGTTLQETQYF.

This clonotype was seen ten or more times. The J gene is TRBJ2-7, the V gene TRBV25-1; D possibly corresponds to TRBD1 (5 bases). This CDR3 region has 14 residues. In germline, CDR1 is MGHDK, CDR2 SYGVNS. Trimming shortened V by 4 bases and J by 5 bases, and 15 bases separated the two germline ends. In DNA form, the CDR3 reads TGTGCCAGCAGTGCCGTGGACACCATCCACGAGCAGTACTTC. Its translation: CASSAVDTIHEQYF.

This clonotype was counted only a few times. The V gene is TRBV7-9, the J gene TRBJ2-1; TRBD2 matches at 8 bases. Germline lookup yields CDR1 SEHNR and CDR2 FQNEAQ (reference sequence). The CDR3 covers 16 residues. V lost 5 bases, J lost 4 bases, and 10 bases stayed unmatched. CDR3 loop: CASSGRKAGVYNEQFF. The CDR3 region has the DNA TGTGCCAGCAGCGGCCGAAAAGCGGGAGTATACAATGAGCAGTTCTTC.

This clonotype was picked up many times. The chain recombines TRBV9 with TRBJ2-3; 9 nucleotides agree with TRBD2. V trimming: 1 base; J trimming: 0 bases; junction bases outside the gene matches: 3. Germline V CDR1 and CDR2: SGDLS, YYNGEE. CDR3 length: 16 amino acids. CDR3 sequence reads: CASSVMLAGSTDTQYF. CDR3 coding DNA: TGTGCCAGCAGCGTAATGCTAGCGGGAAGCACAGATACGCAGTATTTT.

Here the CDR3 reads CASSEGTGDTEAFF. DNA for the CDR3: TGTGCCAGCAGCGAGGGGACAGGGGACACTGAAGCTTTCTTT. The gene calls are TRBV9 and TRBJ1-1; 10 nucleotides align to TRBD1. Trimming at V came to 3 bases and at J to 3 bases, leaving 2 bases not matched to a gene. This CDR3 has 14 amino acids. Germline CDR1 is SGDLS and CDR2 is YYNGEE.

V gene TRBV19 combines with J gene TRBJ2-7; 7 nucleotides align to TRBD1. This CDR3 has 12 residues. Germline lookup yields CDR1 LNHDA and CDR2 SQIVND (reference sequence). J lost 4 bases, V lost 5 bases, and 2 bases had no gene match. CDR3 in DNA: TGTGCCAGTAGTCAGGGACAGTACGAGCAGTACTTC. This translates into CASSQGQYEQYF. Using reference TRBV19 and TRBJ2-7 for the parts outside the CDR3, the full variable domain is DGGITQSPKYLFRKEGQNVTLSCEQNLNHDAMYWYRQDPGQGLRLIYYSQIVNDFQKGDIAEGYSVSREKKESFPLTVTSAQKNPTAFYLCASSQGQYEQYFGPGTRLTVT.

Ten or more counts support this clonotype. This sequence joins TRBV5-1 and TRBJ2-1, with D tentatively TRBD2 (5 bases). CDR1 and CDR2 from the germline V gene are SGHRS and YFSETQ. The CDR3 runs to 13 residues. Trimming pared 4 bases from V and 10 bases from J, leaving 15 bases between. As DNA, the CDR3 is TGCGCCAGCAGCAGCTCTTCGGGGTGGGAGCAGTTCTTC. Its translation is CASSSSSGWEQFF.

This clonotype was observed many times. CDR3 in amino acids: CASGTGQLSGNTIYF. The CDR3 region has the DNA TGTGCTAGTGGTACCGGACAGCTCTCTGGAAACACCATATATTTT. The rearrangement links TRBV12-5 to TRBJ1-3; TRBD1 might be the D (6 bases). Looked up from germline, CDR1 is LGHNT and CDR2 is FRNRAP. Trimming pared 5 bases from V and 0 bases from J, leaving 11 bases between. The CDR3 runs to 15 residues.

This clonotype was seen repeatedly, ten times or more. The chain couples TRBV7-2 to TRBJ1-5; the D is unclear. Deletions cut 6 bases from V and 5 bases from J, with 11 bases between. The germline V gene has CDR1 SGHTA and CDR2 FQGNSA. This CDR3 contains 13 residues. The CDR3 is CASSYSGDQPQHF. Written as DNA, the CDR3 is TGTGCCAGCAGTTACTCTGGGGATCAGCCCCAGCATTTT.

V usage is TRBV19 and J usage is TRBJ2-1; 7 nucleotides agree with TRBD2. J was trimmed by 2 bases and V by 8 bases; bases with no gene match: 9. The CDR3 totals 15 residues. CDR1 and CDR2 (germline): LNHDA, SQIVND (reference sequence). CDR3 residues: CASLRVAGAYNEQFF. In nucleotides, the CDR3 is TGTGCCAGTCTTCGGGTGGCGGGAGCCTACAATGAGCAGTTCTTC.

This clonotype was counted a few times. Just one base apart from a much larger clone, this may be a read error. The chain combines TRBV12-3 or TRBV12-4 with TRBJ1-1, with TRBD1 as a possible D gene (5 bases). CDR3 length equals 14 residues. Trimming pared 3 bases from V and 6 bases from J, leaving 14 bases between. CDR3 region: CASSFGGWGAEAFF. CDR3 sequence (DNA): TGTGCCAGCAGTTTCGGGGGATGGGGCGCTGAAGCTTTCTTT.

At least ten counts were recorded for this clonotype. V usage is TRBV6-5 and J usage is TRBJ1-2, with no clear D. Trimming took off 0 bases at V and 1 base at J, with 6 bases between the two ends. Germline loops: CDR1 MNHEY, CDR2 SVGAGI. The CDR3 sequence is 14 residues long. Written as DNA, the CDR3 is TGTGCCAGCAGTTACTCATCGGTTAACTATGGCTACACCTTC. It yields the protein CASSYSSVNYGYTF.